This T cell receptor delta chain was recorded in a study of γδ T cells in repeated Plasmodium falciparum infection. Turning to the study itself: Malian repertoires were sampled cross-sectionally without transmission and longitudinally through febrile malaria. Overall study findings and caveats: Waves of new clonotype selection appeared after repeated controlled infections in Vdelta2-negative, largely Vdelta1+, gammadelta T cells. Malian children's Vdelta2-negative repertoires appeared more expanded and less diverse than Australians'.

Per the germline V gene, CDR1 is GEAIGNYY and CDR2 is EKD. CDR3 length: 16 amino acids. This clone was observed a few times. Its antigen is currently unknown. TCRdb's protein for this DNA is that of a much larger clone and differs from the translation at residue 15, likely a read error; the protein shown is the DNA translation. TRG and TRD sequences were obtained from every sorted gammadelta sample. TCRdb called clones from the multiplex PCR reads again using CATT. In the table there are over 90,000 delta-chain clones, over 0.75% of which are singletons. Gammadelta T cells were flow-sorted from PBMC into Vgamma9/Vdelta2+ and Vdelta2-negative populations for bulk analysis.

Sequencing input: gamma-delta T cells from blood. The sequence derives from a pool of human donors (malaria-infected and uninfected, not separated). V usage is TRDV2 and J usage is TRDJ1; TRDD3 matches 8 bases. The CDR3 loop reads CACDTSWGRLTDKLTF. In nucleotides, the CDR3 is TGTGCCTGTGACACCAGCTGGGGGAGGTTGACCGATAAACTCACCTTT.